This T cell receptor (beta chain) was recovered during a study of PD-L1 blockade in urothelial cancer. For the study at large: Atezolizumab therapy began for patients in 2014, dosed at 1,200 mg intravenously every 3 weeks. Counts from blood samples showed a median of roughly 150,000 T cells.

Spiking each PCR with synthetic TCR analog templates was performed. The protocol was immunoSEQ multiplex PCR, while the TCRdb copy is restricted to in-frame clones and leaves out a portion. The repertoire includes just over 50,000 clones, around 79% of them detected once, and 4% sits in the top ten. Time point in this sample: pretreatment peripheral blood. Per-patient samples, pretreatment and on-treatment, numbered 1 to 8. V was pared by 0 bases and J by 4 bases, with 2 bases of the junction left unmatched. Germline values: CDR1 SGDLS, CDR2 YYNGEE. The CDR3 has 16 residues. On this clone: Other DNA variants within this sample encode the same CDR3.

V gene TRBV9 combines with J gene TRBJ2-2; 11 nucleotides line up with TRBD2. The specimen comprised PBMCs, sampled around atezolizumab (anti-PD-L1) treatment. The sequence was obtained from a man in his 70s with urothelial cancer. CDR3 amino acids: CASSVVAGGPTGELFF. In DNA form, the CDR3 reads TGTGCCAGCAGCGTAGTAGCGGGGGGGCCCACCGGGGAGCTGTTTTTT. The whole variable domain, remainder taken from reference TRBV9 and TRBJ2-2, is DSGVTQTPKHLITATGQRVTLRCSPRSGDLSVYWYQQSLDQGLQFLIQYYNGEERAKGNILERFSAQQFPDLHSELNLSSLELGDSALYFCASSVVAGGPTGELFFGEGSRLTVL.